This T cell receptor (beta chain) appears in the sequencing data of a study of Ad26.COV2.S vaccination and SARS-CoV-2 variants. Across the whole study: Sample donor was a member of the COV1001 Ad26.COV2.S trial arm.

TCRdb keeps only in-frame clones here, not all; method: immunoSEQ multiplex PCR. The table records hundreds of thousands of clones, roughly 84% of them present only once. The treatment here: some 20 received Ad26.COV2.S at low or high dose, single or two shots; roughly five received placebo; per-sample allocation not given. Collection of samples fell on day 63 after the first vaccine or placebo injection. The sequence was collected from a person aged 18-60 years who received the Ad26.COV2.S COVID-19 vaccine or a placebo. Material: peripheral blood, obtained in a trial of Ad26.COV2.S vaccine versus placebo.

The CDR3 loop reads CSVNRGDYGYTF. CDR3 coding DNA: TGCAGCGTGAACAGGGGTGACTATGGCTACACCTTC. The rearrangement uses TRBV29-1 and TRBJ1-2; TRBD1 agrees at 7 bases. The CDR3 extends over 12 amino acids. Trimming at V came to 6 bases and at J to 3 bases, leaving 4 bases not matched to a gene. Per germline, CDR1 SQVTM and CDR2 ANQGSEA.